This paragraph reports one T cell receptor beta chain. Its antigen is currently unknown. This entry belongs to a study of cytomegalovirus exposure and HLA in healthy donors. Regarding the study as a whole: Researchers reported in a later analysis that a missense DCLRE1C variant was tied to TCR beta V- and J-gene trimming. The classifier reportedly diagnosed cytomegalovirus status with high specificity and sensitivity. Later analysis revealed greater clonal expansion in HLA-associated TCR beta chains than in equally common others. Later work associated more than 15,000 TCR beta sequences with HLA alleles at 0.05 false discovery rate.

In the PCR, 60 Vbeta and 13 Jbeta primers were used. Data came from immunoSEQ multiplex PCR; TCRdb stores just in-frame clones and leaves some out. The sample holds about 69,000 clones, roughly three quarters seen once. The CDR3 runs 15 residues. Germline CDR1 LNHDA, CDR2 SQIVND (reference sequence). Losses at the gene ends were 9 bases for V and 3 bases for J; bases not matched to a gene: 9. The chain uses TRBV19 and TRBJ2-3; 10 bases fit TRBD2. This TCR came from a man between 18 and 35 years old in good health and CMV-seronegative. Sequencing was performed on PBMCs. CDR3 sequence (DNA): TGTGCCAGCTCCGAGCGGGGGGGCCATACAGATACGCAGTATTTT. Its translation: CASSERGGHTDTQYF.